The 24 T cell receptor beta chains below come from one sample, sequenced in a study of CD8+ T cells in alopecia areata. The treatment is: oral pan-JAK inhibitor, 5-10 mg twice daily. RNA extraction and reverse transcription yielded cDNA as sequencing template. The data were produced by immunoSEQ multiplex PCR, yet TCRdb's version contains in-frame clones alone and is incomplete. The sample records 100,000 to 150,000 clones, roughly 50% being singletons. The sequenced sample was CD8+ T cells sorted from blood, obtained at week 4, from a patient treated with tofacitinib. The receptors originated from a human donor with alopecia areata.

The chain carries TRBV29-1 and TRBJ2-5; D is tentatively TRBD1 or TRBD2 (5 bases each). The CDR3 runs to 14 residues. Germline V gene data show CDR1 as SQVTM and CDR2 as ANQGSEA. Trimming took 1 base from V and 5 from J, leaving 14 bases between them. The CDR3 DNA reads TGCAGCGTTGAAGCCCCCCTGGGGGATGAGACCCAGTACTTC. Amino acids: CSVEAPLGDETQYF.

The V call is TRBV20-1, the J call TRBJ2-2; D is unresolved. The CDR3 is 11 residues long. Trimming stripped 5 bases from V and 4 bases from J, with 5 bases between. Per germline, CDR1 DFQATT and CDR2 SNEGSKA (reference sequence). The CDR3 region has the DNA TGCAGTGCTGTCTTCACCGGGGAGCTGTTTTTT. As protein: CSAVFTGELFF.

This clone was detected once. V and J are TRBV30 and TRBJ2-7, with 7 nucleotides matching TRBD1. Trimming removed 1 base from V and 2 bases from J; junction bases left unmatched: 8. This CDR3 has 15 amino acids. Germline assignment: CDR1 GTSNPN and CDR2 SVGIG (reference sequence). CDR3 amino acids: CAWSAWGQKTYEQYF. The CDR3 DNA reads TGTGCCTGGAGTGCCTGGGGACAGAAGACCTACGAGCAGTACTTC.

V usage is TRBV28 and J usage is TRBJ2-5, with TRBD1 identical over 9 bases. V shed 3 bases and J 4 bases; nucleotides not matched to a gene: 3. There are 14 residues in the CDR3. In germline, CDR1 is MDHEN, CDR2 SYDVKM. The CDR3 loop is CASSLGTGLETQYF. CDR3 nucleotide sequence: TGTGCCAGCAGTTTGGGGACAGGGTTAGAGACCCAGTACTTC.

This clone was picked up a small number of times. The chain couples TRBV25-1 to TRBJ2-6, with D possibly matching TRBD2 (5 bases). Trimming removed 3 bases at V and 4 bases at J, with 7 bases between. CDR3 size: 14 residues. Germline CDR1 is MGHDK and CDR2 is SYGVNS. The CDR3 is CASSEGAGANVLTF. The CDR3 DNA sequence: TGTGCCAGCAGTGAGGGAGCCGGGGCCAACGTCCTGACTTTC. Full variable domain (missing parts from reference TRBV25-1 and TRBJ2-6): EADIYQTPRYLVIGTGKKITLECSQTMGHDKMYWYQQDPGMELHLIHYSYGVNSTEKGDLSSESTVSRIRTEHFPLTLESARPSHTSQYLCASSEGAGANVLTFGAGSRLTVL.

The chain employs TRBV30 and TRBJ1-6, with D unresolved. V lost 4 bases and J lost 0, with 7 bases in between. The V gene's germline CDR1 is GTSNPN and CDR2 SVGIG (reference sequence). The CDR3 spans 14 residues. The CDR3 DNA reads as TGTGCCTGGACCCCCAGCTCCTATAATTCACCCCTCCACTTT. Amino acids: CAWTPSSYNSPLHF.

This chain connects TRBV6-5 to TRBJ2-4; 9 bases match TRBD1. Germline CDR1 and CDR2: MNHEY and SVGAGI. V lost 8 bases to trimming and J lost 4 bases; unmatched junction nucleotides: 6. CDR3 length equals 14 residues. CDR3: CASSPGQGKNIQYF. In DNA, the CDR3 is TGTGCCAGCTCCCCGGGACAGGGTAAAAACATTCAGTACTTC.

J is TRBJ2-1 and V is TRBV6-6, with 15 bases fitting TRBD2. The CDR3 extends over 15 amino acids. The V gene's germline CDR1 is MNHNY and CDR2 SVGAGI (reference sequence). Trimming took 2 bases from V and 7 from J; bases not matched to a gene: 0. CDR3 DNA sequence: TGTGCCAGCAGTTACGGGACTAGCGGGGGGAATGAGCAGTTCTTC. It codes for CASSYGTSGGNEQFF.

The chain uses TRBV30 and TRBJ2-5; TRBD1 is a possible D gene (5 bases). CDR3 length: 13 residues. Germline V gives CDR1 GTSNPN, CDR2 SVGIG (reference sequence). The germline V and J ends were trimmed by 3 bases and 5 bases, with 13 bases remaining between them. For the CDR3, the DNA is TGTGCCTGGAGGTCTGGGGCGGAGGAGACCCAGTACTTC. Protein product: CAWRSGAEETQYF. Full variable domain (outside the CDR3, taken from reference TRBV30 and TRBJ2-5): SQTIHQWPATLVQPVGSPLSLECTVEGTSNPNLYWYRQAAGRGLQLLFYSVGIGQISSEVPQNLSASRPQDRQFILSSKKLLLSDSGFYLCAWRSGAEETQYFGPGTRLLVL.

The chain carries TRBV7-9 and TRBJ1-1; 9 bases are shared with TRBD1. Germline-derived CDR1 and CDR2 are SEHNR and FQNEAQ (reference sequence). CDR3 length: 14 amino acids. J gave up 6 bases and V 6 bases, and 8 bases lay outside the gene matches. CDR3 sequence reads: CASSSGTGRSEAFF. The CDR3 DNA reads TGTGCCAGCAGTTCCGGGACAGGGAGGTCTGAAGCTTTCTTT.

V and J are TRBV29-1 and TRBJ2-7, with 13 bases fitting TRBD2. V lost 0 bases to trimming and J lost 7 bases; unmatched junction nucleotides: 6. Per the germline V gene, CDR1 is SQVTM and CDR2 is ANQGSEA. The length of the CDR3 is 15 residues. The CDR3 DNA reads TGCAGCGTTGAAGATGAGGGACTAGCGGGGTTTGAGCAGTACTTC. Its protein product is CSVEDEGLAGFEQYF.

In this sample, this clone turned up a few times. V usage is TRBV7-8 and J usage is TRBJ2-1; the match to TRBD1 covers 8 bases. V lost 9 bases and J lost 4; bases outside the gene matches: 11. The CDR3 length is 15 residues. CDR1 and CDR2 (germline): SGHVS, FQNEAQ. This CDR3 is CASLDKDRVYNEQFF. The DNA of the CDR3 is TGTGCCAGTTTGGACAAGGACAGGGTGTACAATGAGCAGTTCTTC.

The chain has TRBV27 and TRBJ2-1, with 12 positions matching TRBD2. This CDR3 region has 14 residues. CDR1 MNHEY and CDR2 SMNVEV come from the germline V gene (reference sequence). V was pared by 3 bases and J by 7 bases, with 1 base of the junction left unmatched. The CDR3 nucleotides are TGTGCCAGCAGTTTCCTAGCGGGGGGGAATGAGCAGTTCTTC. It specifies CASSFLAGGNEQFF.

This chain uses TRBV27 with TRBJ2-2; 7 bases map to TRBD2. This CDR3 has 17 residues. Looked up from germline, CDR1 is MNHEY and CDR2 is SMNVEV (reference sequence). The ends lost 2 bases at V and 1 base at J; junction bases unmatched: 7. CDR3 amino acids: CASSLRVGGGNTGELFF. The CDR3, as DNA: TGTGCCAGCAGTTTACGGGTTGGCGGGGGGAACACCGGGGAGCTGTTTTTT.

This clone was recorded only once. The chain has TRBV30 and TRBJ2-7; D remains ambiguous. The V end was cut by 1 base, the J end by 1 base, with 5 bases between. The CDR3 runs to 12 residues. Germline CDR1 reads GTSNPN; CDR2 reads SVGIG (reference sequence). CDR3 residues: CAWSGLSYEQYF. The CDR3 DNA sequence: TGTGCCTGGAGTGGACTTTCCTACGAGCAGTACTTC.

The V gene is TRBV4-3, the J gene TRBJ2-1, with TRBD2 identical over 8 bases. The germline gives CDR1 LGHNA, CDR2 YSLEER. The CDR3 is made up of 16 amino acids. The ends lost 3 bases at V and 3 bases at J; junction bases unmatched: 7. DNA for the CDR3: TGCGCCAGCAGCCATCCCTGGCGGGGGGACTACAATGAGCAGTTCTTC. Translated, it gives CASSHPWRGDYNEQFF.

The chain employs TRBV25-1 and TRBJ2-5; the D gene is possibly TRBD2 (6 bases). The CDR3 totals 13 residues. The germline CDR1 and CDR2 sequences are MGHDK and SYGVNS. Trimming pared 1 base from V and 4 bases from J, leaving 7 bases between. The CDR3 here is CASSELEGETQYF. In DNA form, the CDR3 reads TGTGCCAGCAGTGAATTGGAGGGAGAGACCCAGTACTTC.

By share, this clone counts as medium-sized (0.01 to 0.1%). V is TRBV4-3 and J is TRBJ2-7, with a possible D match to TRBD2 (5 bases). The germline V gene encodes CDR1 LGHNA and CDR2 YSLEER. This CDR3 contains 15 residues. Trimming shortened V by 4 bases and J by 0 bases, and 13 bases separated the two germline ends. CDR3 in amino acids: CASSPSVGSSYEQYF. The CDR3 nucleotides read TGCGCCAGCAGCCCCTCCGTGGGGAGCTCCTACGAGCAGTACTTC.

The CDR3 DNA follows: TGCAGCGCGGAGGGGGGGAACACCGGGGAGCTGTTTTTT. Translation gives CSAEGGNTGELFF. The gene calls are TRBV29-1 and TRBJ2-2; D is tentatively TRBD1 or TRBD2 (6 bases each). V lost 7 bases and J 1 base, leaving 10 bases between the germline ends. The CDR3 consists of 13 residues. Per germline, CDR1 SQVTM and CDR2 ANQGSEA.

The V call is TRBV4-3, the J call TRBJ2-1; D might be TRBD1 or TRBD2, each matching 5 bases. Germline-derived CDR1 and CDR2 are LGHNA and YSLEER. V was clipped by 3 bases and J by 7 bases, with 13 bases between them. The CDR3 runs to 14 residues. As DNA, the CDR3 is TGCGCCAGCAGCCAGAGGGGTCTACGGAATGAGCAGTTCTTC. Protein product: CASSQRGLRNEQFF.

The chain carries TRBV7-9 and TRBJ1-1; no clear D. Germline V CDR1 and CDR2: SEHNR, FQNEAQ (reference sequence). The CDR3 is 14 residues long. Trimming removed 0 bases from V and 2 bases from J, with 7 bases in between. CDR3 DNA: TGTGCCAGCAGCTTAGCGAACAGAAACACTGAAGCTTTCTTT. It codes for CASSLANRNTEAFF.

The chain recombines TRBV6-5 with TRBJ2-2, with D perhaps TRBD2 (6 bases). The CDR3 is made up of 13 amino acids. Trimming took off 8 bases at V and 6 bases at J, with 13 bases between the two ends. Germline V gives CDR1 MNHEY, CDR2 SVGAGI. The CDR3 nucleotides are TGTGCCAGCTCCCTCGGGGGAGCCGGGGAGCTGTTTTTT. Translation: CASSLGGAGELFF.

This clone occurred a few times. This chain links TRBV29-1 with TRBJ1-4; D ambiguous. There are 13 residues in the CDR3. Trimming took off 5 bases at V and 7 bases at J, with 14 bases between the two ends. CDR1 is SQVTM, CDR2 ANQGSEA, per germline. The CDR3 reads CSVTVWASEKLFF. The CDR3 nucleotides are TGCAGCGTTACGGTCTGGGCCAGTGAAAAACTGTTTTTT.

The V call is TRBV29-1, the J call TRBJ2-3; 8 nucleotides line up with TRBD2. This CDR3 comprises 12 residues. In germline, CDR1 is SQVTM, CDR2 ANQGSEA. Germline trimming cut 7 bases from V and 6 bases from J; bases unmatched to any gene: 6. For the CDR3, the DNA is TGCAGCGGGACTAGCAGCTGGGATACGCAGTATTTT. It codes for CSGTSSWDTQYF.